This entry is about one TCR beta chain. The antigen is unknown. The CDR3 consists of 14 residues. In germline, CDR1 is MNHEY, CDR2 SMNVEV (reference sequence). Trimming took 6 bases from V and 4 from J; bases not matched to a gene: 3. TCRdb keeps only in-frame clones here, not all; method: immunoSEQ multiplex PCR. The profile shows 150,000 to 200,000 clones, about 89% of them singletons. The sample originates from a study of cytomegalovirus exposure and HLA in healthy donors. The wider study: A subsequent analysis reported that the 100 to 150 validation repertoires were produced on the same platform that had also been used for the 666 first-cohort repertoires. Findings and caveats of the study: Among TCR beta chains, those listed as cytomegalovirus-associated numbered around 160.

Specimen: PBMCs. The receptor was isolated from a man aged 30 to 39 in good health and CMV-seropositive. The chain links TRBV27 to TRBJ2-2; 9 bases fit TRBD1. The CDR3 spells CASRNRGLTGELFF. The CDR3 DNA is TGTGCCAGCAGGAACAGGGGGCTCACCGGGGAGCTGTTTTTT.